One and the same sample provided the 30 T cell receptor beta chains below, sequenced in a study of breast tumors, draining lymph nodes, adjacent tissues. The lymph nodes were axillary draining lymph nodes from breast cancer patients. TCRdb reanalysed the multiplex PCR reads using MiXCR and keeps one entry per CDR3 protein. Of some 250,000 distinct CDR3 sequences listed, around 34% are singletons. Input material: axillary lymph node tissue. Receptor source: a female donor with breast cancer. Some clones in this sample may be carry-over from other donors' samples.

A word on this clonotype: A read error may explain this, as a much larger clone is one base away. The chain recombines TRBV5-8 with TRBJ2-7; D may be TRBD2 (5 bases). V lost 3 bases and J 3 bases, leaving 16 bases between the germline ends. The CDR3 runs 15 residues. Germline values: CDR1 SGHTS, CDR2 YDEGEE. The CDR3 region has the DNA TGTGCCAGCAGCTGGGGAGTGGCAGCTCACTACGAGCAGTACTTC. This codes for CASSWGVAAHYEQYF.

This clonotype was counted ten times or more. The chain joins TRBV2 to TRBJ2-4; D is unresolved. The ends were cut back, 8 bases at V and 10 bases at J, with 12 bases in the middle. The CDR3 spans 11 residues. The germline V gene has CDR1 SNHLY and CDR2 FYNNEI. CDR3 sequence reads: CASGRTTIQYF. CDR3 sequence (DNA): TGTGCCAGCGGTAGGACGACGATTCAGTACTTC.

This clonotype was recorded many times. The chain uses TRBV20-1 and TRBJ2-3, with D perhaps matching TRBD2 (6 bases). Germline CDR1 DFQATT, CDR2 SNEGSKA (reference sequence). This CDR3 is 13 amino acids long. V dropped 7 bases and J dropped 0 bases, with 11 bases sitting between them. The CDR3 nucleotides are TGCAGTGGAGTGGGGGGAAGCACAGATACGCAGTATTTT. It yields the protein CSGVGGSTDTQYF.

The chain uses TRBV7-7 and TRBJ1-4, with 8 bases lining up with TRBD1. This CDR3 comprises 15 residues. CDR1 and CDR2 from the germline V gene are SSHAT and FNYEAQ (reference sequence). CDR3 nucleotides: TGTGCTAGCTCGCCGGGACAGGCCAATAATGAAAAACTGTTTTTT. Encoded protein: CASSPGQANNEKLFF.

In this sample, this clonotype turned up many times. The chain couples TRBV24-1 to TRBJ2-5; 14 bases fit TRBD2. Per germline, CDR1 KGHDR and CDR2 SFDVKD. The CDR3 has 15 amino acids. V shed 5 bases and J 4 bases; nucleotides not matched to a gene: 2. The CDR3 reads CATSVGTSGRETQYF. The CDR3 DNA sequence: TGTGCCACCAGTGTAGGGACTAGCGGGAGAGAGACCCAGTACTTC.

This clonotype was counted many times. The V and J genes are TRBV7-2 and TRBJ1-2; no clear D gene. The germline V gene encodes CDR1 SGHTA and CDR2 FQGNSA. CDR3 length equals 14 residues. Trimming removed 4 bases at V and 4 bases at J, with 13 bases between. CDR3 in amino acids: CASSYPSGSYGYTF. The CDR3 DNA is TGTGCCAGCAGCTACCCCTCCGGGAGCTATGGCTACACCTTC.

Notes on this clonotype: A much larger clonotype is one base distant, so this may be a read error. The chain combines TRBV12-3 or TRBV12-4 with TRBJ2-1, with D possibly matching TRBD2 (5 bases). Trimming pared 6 bases from V and 0 bases from J, leaving 12 bases between. This CDR3 contains 15 residues. In DNA form, the CDR3 reads TGTGCCAGCAGCCTGAGCGCGGGCTCCTACAATGAGCAGTTCTTC. Translation: CASSLSAGSYNEQFF.

The CDR3 loop is CSAQAGTAFF. The CDR3 nucleotides read TGCAGCGCTCAAGCGGGGACGGCTTTCTTT. The chain links TRBV29-1 to TRBJ1-1; D perhaps matches TRBD1 (5 bases). CDR3 size: 10 residues. Trimming removed 7 bases from V and 11 bases from J, with 14 bases in between. Germline CDR1 is SQVTM and CDR2 is ANQGSEA.

This rearrangement joins TRBV19 to TRBJ1-2; D uncertain. Trimming cost V 10 bases and J 2 bases, with 8 bases left between them. Per the germline V gene, CDR1 is LNHDA and CDR2 is SQIVND (reference sequence). The CDR3 runs to 11 residues. As DNA, the CDR3 is TGTGCCAAACAGCCGAACTATGGCTACACCTTC. It yields the protein CAKQPNYGYTF.

The chain carries TRBV20-1 and TRBJ2-3, with 12 bases matching TRBD1. Germline V gives CDR1 DFQATT, CDR2 SNEGSKA (reference sequence). The CDR3 is made up of 15 amino acids. V dropped 0 bases and J dropped 11; count of bases not matched to a gene: 9. The CDR3 loop is CSARDGTGGRNEQYF. In DNA form, the CDR3 reads TGCAGTGCTAGAGATGGGACAGGGGGCCGCAATGAGCAGTATTTT.

This clonotype was recorded many times. This chain links TRBV11-2 with TRBJ2-1; D is perhaps TRBD1 (5 bases). This CDR3 contains 13 residues. Germline CDR1 reads SGHAT; CDR2 reads FQNNGV. V was shortened by 3 bases and J by 5 bases, with 8 bases between the two germline ends. The CDR3 reads CASSFDRNNEQFF. CDR3 bases: TGTGCCAGCAGCTTCGACAGAAACAATGAGCAGTTCTTC.

At least ten counts were recorded for this clonotype. This chain joins TRBV2 and TRBJ2-1, with 14 bases identical to TRBD2. The CDR3 is 14 amino acids. CDR1 is SNHLY, CDR2 FYNNEI, per germline. Trimming took 4 bases from V and 9 from J; bases not matched to a gene: 2. CDR3 in amino acids: CASSGLAGGFEQFF. The DNA of the CDR3 is TGTGCCAGCAGTGGACTAGCGGGAGGGTTTGAGCAGTTCTTC. The entire variable domain, with the rest obtained from reference TRBV2 and TRBJ2-1, is as follows: EPEVTQTPSHQVTQMGQEVILRCVPISNHLYFYWYRQILGQKVEFLVSFYNNEISEKSEIFDDQFSVERPDGSNFTLKIRSTKLEDSAMYFCASSGLAGGFEQFFGPGTRLTVL.

Remarks on this clonotype: A much larger clone differs from this one at a single base, so this may be a read error. This rearrangement joins TRBV5-4 to TRBJ1-5, with D unresolved. Germline V lookup: CDR1 SGHNT, CDR2 YYREEE (reference sequence). The CDR3 is 14 residues long. The DNA of the CDR3 is TGTGCCAGCAGCTTTTGGGGATACAATCAGCTCCAGCATTTT. Encoded protein: CASSFWGYNQLQHF.

This clonotype has at least ten counts. This may be a read error, as it is one base from a much larger clone. This rearrangement joins TRBV7-9 to TRBJ2-1; D not resolved. Germline assignment: CDR1 SEHNR and CDR2 FQNEAQ (reference sequence). The germline V and J ends were trimmed by 1 base and 0 bases, with 7 bases remaining between them. CDR3 length: 15 residues. CDR3 in amino acids: CASSLGAVSYNEQFF. CDR3 DNA sequence: TGTGCCAGCAGCTTAGGGGCAGTCTCCTACAATGAGCAGTTCTTC.

The chain is built from TRBV6-5 and TRBJ2-1, with unresolved D. The ends were cut back, 5 bases at V and 8 bases at J, with 7 bases in the middle. Germline V CDR1 and CDR2: MNHEY, SVGAGI. The CDR3 runs 11 residues. The CDR3 sequence: CASSRQDEQFF. The CDR3 coding sequence is TGTGCCAGCAGTCGGCAGGATGAGCAGTTCTTC.

This clonotype was seen only once. The rearrangement joins TRBV7-2 to TRBJ2-3; D possibly corresponds to TRBD2 (7 bases). Germline V gene data show CDR1 as SGHTA and CDR2 as FQGNSA. There are 14 residues in the CDR3. Trimming removed 8 bases at V and 2 bases at J, with 14 bases between. In DNA form, the CDR3 reads TGTGCCAGCGGGGGAGGGGGGGTCACAGATACGCAGTATTTT. Encoded protein: CASGGGGVTDTQYF.

The chain employs TRBV19 and TRBJ1-2; a weak D match, TRBD1 (5 bases). Germline loops: CDR1 LNHDA, CDR2 SQIVND (reference sequence). The CDR3 length is 9 residues. For the CDR3, the DNA is TGTGCTTCGCAGGGAGGCTACACCTTC. Encoded protein: CASQGGYTF.

In its sample, this clonotype was seen many times. The genes are TRBV20-1 and TRBJ2-2; 7 nucleotides match TRBD2. J was trimmed by 3 bases and V by 0 bases; bases with no gene match: 7. The length of the CDR3 is 16 residues. Germline CDR1 DFQATT, CDR2 SNEGSKA (reference sequence). This CDR3 reads CSAREERRGYTGELFF. The CDR3, as DNA: TGCAGTGCTAGAGAGGAACGGCGGGGGTACACCGGGGAGCTGTTTTTT.

This clonotype was seen a few times. The chain recombines TRBV6-5 with TRBJ2-2; D unresolved. Per germline, CDR1 MNHEY and CDR2 SVGAGI. Deletions cut 2 bases from V and 6 bases from J, with 10 bases between. This CDR3 comprises 14 residues. The CDR3 DNA is TGTGCCAGCAGTTACAGTGGGCTCCCCGGGGAGCTGTTTTTT. Encoded protein: CASSYSGLPGELFF.

In this sample, this clonotype turned up many times. V usage is TRBV24-1 and J usage is TRBJ1-5, with D uncertain. Per germline, CDR1 KGHDR and CDR2 SFDVKD. V gave up 3 bases and J gave up 3 bases, with 11 bases separating them. This CDR3 is built from 15 residues. The CDR3 sequence: CATSDQDGFNQPQHF. The CDR3 nucleotides are TGTGCCACCAGTGATCAGGACGGCTTCAATCAGCCCCAGCATTTT.

This clonotype was counted a few times. One end of the junction fails to match germline, which may point to a read error. The V gene is TRBV27, the J gene TRBJ1-5; D is perhaps TRBD1 (6 bases). Germline V gene data show CDR1 as MNHEY and CDR2 as SMNVEV (reference sequence). The CDR3 runs to 16 residues. The DNA for the CDR3 is TGTGCCAGCAGTCTATCCTCAGGGGAAGGCAATCAGCCCCAGCATTTT. Amino acids: CASSLSSGEGNQPQHF.

This clonotype appeared many times. This sequence joins TRBV9 and TRBJ2-3; no clear D. Germline assignment: CDR1 SGDLS and CDR2 YYNGEE. Trimming cost V 0 bases and J 2 bases, with 10 bases left between them. The CDR3 loop spans 15 amino acids. The CDR3 DNA reads TGTGCCAGCAGCGTAGAGAGACTCGACACAGATACGCAGTATTTT. Its protein is CASSVERLDTDTQYF.

Comment on this clonotype: Because it lacks the conserved phenylalanine or tryptophan at the end, this CDR3 is likely a read error. This chain links TRBV19 with TRBJ1-6, with D uncertain. The CDR3 is 13 amino acids. From germline, CDR1 is LNHDA and CDR2 SQIVND (reference sequence). The chain's CDR3 is CASSMSENSPLHC. DNA of the CDR3: TGTGCCAGTAGTATGTCCGAAAATTCCCCCCTCCACTGT.

The chain employs TRBV2 and TRBJ2-5; D may be TRBD1 or TRBD2 (5 bases each). Germline V CDR1 and CDR2: SNHLY, FYNNEI. V was clipped by 5 bases and J by 1 base, with 11 bases between them. The CDR3 is 14 residues long. CDR3 sequence reads: CASSRDGVQETQYF. CDR3 DNA: TGTGCCAGCAGTCGGGACGGCGTCCAAGAGACCCAGTACTTC.

With regard to this clonotype: This may arise from a read error, as a much more abundant clone is one base away. V gene TRBV5-6 combines with J gene TRBJ2-7; tentatively, D is TRBD2 (5 bases). Germline V gene lookup returns CDR1 SGHDT and CDR2 YYEEEE. V shed 6 bases and J shed 2 bases, with 18 bases lying between them. The CDR3 extends over 15 amino acids. DNA for the CDR3: TGTGCCAGCACCTCGGGGTCCACGGTAACCTACGAGCAGTACTTC. It codes for CASTSGSTVTYEQYF.

Of note for this clonotype: As the CDR3 is not closed by the conserved phenylalanine or tryptophan, this likely results from a read error. The limits of the CDR3 on the DNA are not certain, so only TCRdb's listed CDR3 is given. The chain couples TRBV5-8 to TRBJ2-6. Per germline, CDR1 SGHTS and CDR2 YDEGEE. 9 amino acids form the CDR3, both terminal residues included. This CDR3 reads CASSLPQTS.

V is TRBV7-9 and J is TRBJ2-7; 12 nucleotides align to TRBD2. Germline CDR1 and CDR2: SEHNR and FQNEAQ (reference sequence). This CDR3 has 15 amino acids. V lost 3 bases to trimming and J lost 3 bases; unmatched junction nucleotides: 3. The DNA for the CDR3 is TGTGCCAGCAGCTTTACGGGACTAGCGGGCTACGAGCAGTACTTC. This gives the protein CASSFTGLAGYEQYF.

This clonotype was seen ten or more times. The V and J genes are TRBV20-1 and TRBJ2-1; 12 nucleotides agree with TRBD2. CDR1 is DFQATT and CDR2 is SNEGSKA in the germline V gene (reference sequence). The junction had 6 bases not matched to a gene; V was cut back by 6 bases and J by 3 bases. This CDR3 comprises 15 residues. As DNA, the CDR3 is TGCAGTGCGACACCGGGACTAGCGGGCTACAATGAGCAGTTCTTC. Protein product: CSATPGLAGYNEQFF.

This clonotype was seen many times. This chain uses TRBV15 with TRBJ2-7; TRBD1 matches at 11 bases. CDR1 and CDR2 (germline): LNHNV, YYDKDF (reference sequence). This CDR3 has 16 amino acids. The V segment lost 0 bases and the J segment 5 bases; nucleotides outside the gene matches: 6. CDR3 amino acids: CATSRDRWTGGNEQYF. For the CDR3, the DNA is TGTGCCACCAGCAGAGATCGCTGGACAGGGGGCAACGAGCAGTACTTC.

This clonotype was observed a few times. The chain's CDR3 is CASSPGHILAKNIQYF. DNA of the CDR3: TGCGCCAGCAGCCCGGGGCATATCTTAGCCAAAAACATTCAGTACTTC. The chain joins TRBV5-1 to TRBJ2-4, with D perhaps matching TRBD1 or TRBD2 (5 bases each). V lost 4 bases to trimming and J lost 0 bases, with 14 bases between them. The length of the CDR3 is 16 residues. The germline gives CDR1 SGHRS, CDR2 YFSETQ. The full variable domain, its missing parts supplied by reference TRBV5-1 and TRBJ2-4, is KAGVTQTPRYLIKTRGQQVTLSCSPISGHRSVSWYQQTPGQGLQFLFEYFSETQRNKGNFPGRFSGRQFSNSRSEMNVSTLELGDSALYLCASSPGHILAKNIQYFGAGTRLSVL.